Below are 9 T cell receptor beta chains sequenced from a single sample in a study of cytomegalovirus exposure and HLA in healthy donors. The PCR was carried out with 60 Vbeta primers and 13 Jbeta primers. Only in-frame clones appear in the TCRdb table, and some are missing; sequencing was by immunoSEQ multiplex PCR. The profile shows under 200,000 clones, roughly four fifths of them singletons. Material for sequencing was PBMCs. The receptor set was obtained from a male donor in good health and CMV-seropositive.

The V and J genes are TRBV13 and TRBJ1-2; 11 bases match TRBD1. Germline V gives CDR1 PRHDT, CDR2 FYEKMQ (reference sequence). J was trimmed by 10 bases and V by 6 bases; bases with no gene match: 7. The CDR3 extends over 13 amino acids. CDR3 sequence: CASSDGTGGDYTF. For the CDR3, the DNA is TGTGCCAGCAGTGACGGGACAGGGGGAGACTACACCTTC.

This clone was recorded once. J is TRBJ2-3 and V is TRBV11-2; 8 positions match TRBD1. The length of the CDR3 is 13 residues. Per the germline V gene, CDR1 is SGHAT and CDR2 is FQNNGV. J lost 6 bases, V lost 6 bases, and 5 bases had no gene match. The DNA of the CDR3 is TGTGCCAGCAGTTCAGGACAGGGCGATACGCAGTATTTT. Its translation is CASSSGQGDTQYF.

The chain combines TRBV30 with TRBJ1-2; D uncertain. The CDR3 consists of 11 residues. Germline V gene sequence: CDR1 GTSNPN, CDR2 SVGIG (reference sequence). V dropped 2 bases and J dropped 8 bases, with 9 bases sitting between them. CDR3 region: CAWSNGYGYTF. Here the CDR3 DNA reads TGTGCCTGGAGTAACGGGTACGGCTACACCTTC.

This chain uses TRBV11-2 with TRBJ2-7; D is possibly TRBD2 (5 bases). CDR3 length: 13 residues. The germline V gene has CDR1 SGHAT and CDR2 FQNNGV. V shed 1 base and J shed 6 bases, with 10 bases lying between them. The CDR3 sequence: CASSLGGFSEQYF. Written as DNA, the CDR3 is TGTGCCAGCAGCTTAGGAGGGTTCAGCGAGCAGTACTTC.

In its sample, this clone was seen once. J is TRBJ2-3 and V is TRBV4-3, with D maybe TRBD2 (5 bases). Trimming pared 0 bases from V and 3 bases from J, leaving 13 bases between. CDR3 length equals 16 residues. The V gene's germline CDR1 is LGHNA and CDR2 YSLEER. DNA of the CDR3: TGCGCCAGCAGCCAAGATCGGACTTTAAGGACAGATACGCAGTATTTT. Translated: CASSQDRTLRTDTQYF.

The chain is built from TRBV5-4 and TRBJ2-3; 13 bases line up with TRBD2. The junction had 3 bases not matched to a gene; V was cut back by 4 bases and J by 1 base. The CDR3 contains 16 residues. CDR1 and CDR2 (germline): SGHNT, YYREEE (reference sequence). The CDR3 sequence: CASSGGLAGGTDTQYF. The CDR3 bases are TGTGCCAGCAGCGGCGGACTAGCGGGAGGCACAGATACGCAGTATTTT.

This sequence joins TRBV6-5 and TRBJ1-2; a possible D gene is TRBD1 (5 bases). Trimming took off 7 bases at V and 0 bases at J, with 9 bases between the two ends. The CDR3 consists of 13 residues. Germline CDR1 is MNHEY and CDR2 is SVGAGI. Here the CDR3 reads CASTRTSNYGYTF. The DNA of the CDR3 is TGTGCCAGCACCCGGACATCTAACTATGGCTACACCTTC.

With regard to this clone: Mismatch with germline at one junction end may stem from a read error. The chain combines TRBV5-1 with TRBJ2-4; D possibly corresponds to TRBD1 (6 bases). CDR3 length: 21 residues. Germline assignment: CDR1 SGHRS and CDR2 YFSETQ. CDR3 nucleotides: TGCGCCAGCAGCGTTTTAGGACCCGGACAGCCCAACCTGTTTGCCAAAAACAGTCAGTACTTC. It yields the protein CASSVLGPGQPNLFAKNSQYF.

The V gene is TRBV5-1, the J gene TRBJ1-2, with 10 positions matching TRBD1. J lost 4 bases, V lost 3 bases, and 6 bases had no gene match. The CDR3 has 15 amino acids. CDR1 is SGHRS and CDR2 is YFSETQ in the germline V gene. For the CDR3, the DNA is TGCGCCAGCAGCTGGGGGACAGGGGAAGCCTATGGCTACACCTTC. Its translation is CASSWGTGEAYGYTF.